The rows below give T cell receptor beta chains drawn from one sample of a study of T cells of healthy individuals. TCRdb fed the 5' RACE reads into MiXCR, producing one record per CDR3 protein. The sample gives more than 60,000 distinct CDR3 sequences, around 15% of which show up once; about 4.7% is in the top ten. The receptors were gathered from a human donor in good health. The CDR3 runs from the conserved cysteine through the conserved F or W. Each record gives: D gene, V gene, clone size, J gene, CDR3 protein, CDR3 DNA. D genes are given only for firm matches. Some rows have no size entry. The others give once, few or many, or a class for an expanded clone.

>-|TRBV20-1|many|TRBJ2-3
CSARVSDSTDTQYF
TGCAGTGCTAGAGTTTCGGACTCCACAGATACGCAGTATTTT
>-|TRBV12-5|-|TRBJ2-3
CASGPPDGDTQYF
TGTGCTAGTGGTCCCCCGGACGGAGATACGCAGTATTTT
>-|TRBV3-1|-|TRBJ2-2
CASSQATNTGELFF
TGTGCCAGCAGCCAAGCCACTAACACCGGGGAGCTGTTTTTT
>-|TRBV18|many|TRBJ1-5
CASSPRRDPGLQPQHF
TGTGCCAGCTCACCGCGAAGGGATCCGGGCCTTCAGCCCCAGCATTTT
>-|TRBV12-3/TRBV12-4|many|TRBJ1-2
CASSLVGAQGGGYTF
TGTGCCAGCAGTTTAGTCGGGGCCCAGGGAGGTGGCTACACCTTC
>-|TRBV20-1|many|TRBJ1-1
CSALLNTEAFF
TGCAGTGCCCTACTGAACACTGAAGCTTTCTTT
>-|TRBV29-1|-|TRBJ1-5
CSVGAGLNQPQHF
TGCAGCGTTGGGGCAGGGCTCAATCAGCCCCAGCATTTT
>-|TRBV12-5|-|TRBJ2-3
CASGLLVADTQYF
TGTGCTAGTGGTTTGCTGGTCGCAGATACGCAGTATTTT
>-|TRBV4-2|many|TRBJ1-3
CASSHQGWSPDSGNTIYF
TGTGCCAGCAGCCACCAAGGTTGGAGCCCAGACTCTGGAAACACCATATATTTT
>-|TRBV6-2/TRBV6-3|many|TRBJ2-1
CASSYSDNEQFF
TGTGCCAGCAGTTACTCCGACAATGAGCAGTTCTTC
>TRBD1|TRBV14|-|TRBJ1-1
CASRRQGPTEAFF
TGTGCCAGCAGACGACAGGGTCCCACTGAAGCTTTCTTT
>-|TRBV11-2|few|TRBJ1-1
CASRSWRGLNTEAFF
TGTGCCAGCAGGTCCTGGCGGGGATTGAACACTGAAGCTTTCTTT
>-|TRBV28|-|TRBJ2-6
CASSTGTSGANVLTF
TGTGCCAGCAGTACTGGAACCTCTGGGGCCAACGTCCTGACTTTC
>TRBD2|TRBV4-2|many|TRBJ2-2
CASSQDPQPGLAGVELFF
TGTGCCAGCAGCCAAGATCCCCAACCTGGACTAGCGGGAGTGGAGCTGTTTTTT
>-|TRBV15|few|TRBJ1-1
CATSRGGRASTWGTEAFF
TGTGCCACCAGCCGTGGGGGCAGGGCGTCTACCTGGGGGACTGAAGCTTTCTTT
>-|TRBV5-1|many|TRBJ2-3
CASSSSPTGFSTDTQYF
TGCGCCAGCAGCTCAAGCCCGACAGGCTTCAGCACAGATACGCAGTATTTT
>-|TRBV7-9|few|TRBJ2-2
CASSLTQGLAGELFF
TGTGCCAGCAGCTTAACTCAGGGATTGGCCGGGGAGCTGTTTTTT
>-|TRBV5-5|few|TRBJ1-2
CASSPQGGYGYTF
TGTGCCAGCAGCCCACAGGGAGGCTATGGCTACACCTTC
>-|TRBV29-1|-|TRBJ1-2
CSVEGAGYGYTF
TGCAGCGTTGAGGGGGCCGGCTATGGCTACACCTTC
>TRBD2|TRBV14|few|TRBJ2-1
CASSQEMASGRLFF
TGTGCCAGCAGCCAAGAAATGGCTAGCGGGAGACTGTTCTTC
>TRBD2|TRBV20-1|-|TRBJ2-1
CSASQREFYNEQFF
TGCAGTGCTAGCCAGCGGGAGTTCTACAATGAGCAGTTCTTC
>TRBD2|TRBV24-1|-|TRBJ2-2
CATSDRSGPNTGELFF
TGTGCCACCAGTGACCGTAGCGGGCCGAACACCGGGGAGCTGTTTTTT
>-|TRBV25-1|many|TRBJ2-7
CASSERDEQYF
TGTGCCAGCAGTGAAAGGGACGAGCAGTACTTC
>TRBD2|TRBV14|many|TRBJ2-4
CASSSTSGRSKNIQYF
TGTGCCAGCAGCTCTACTAGCGGGAGATCCAAAAACATTCAGTACTTC
>-|TRBV11-2|-|TRBJ1-5
CASSIDGNQPQHF
TGTGCCAGCAGCATAGACGGGAATCAGCCCCAGCATTTT
>TRBD2|TRBV6-5|-|TRBJ2-1
CASALAGRGEQFF
TGTGCCAGCGCTTTAGCGGGAAGGGGTGAGCAGTTCTTC
>-|TRBV5-1|many|TRBJ2-7
CASSLVGVEYEQYF
TGCGCCAGCAGCTTGGTGGGGGTTGAATACGAGCAGTACTTC
>-|TRBV11-1|many|TRBJ1-1
CASSLAGPNTEAFF
TGTGCCAGCAGCTTAGCAGGGCCGAACACTGAAGCTTTCTTT
>TRBD1|TRBV3-1|many|TRBJ2-1
CASSQEGTGGNEQFF
TGTGCCAGCAGCCAAGAAGGGACAGGTGGTAATGAGCAGTTCTTC
>TRBD2|TRBV6-6|many|TRBJ2-3
CASSRKSGGARTDTQYF
TGTGCCAGCAGCCGGAAGAGCGGGGGAGCCCGCACAGATACGCAGTATTTT
>TRBD2|TRBV6-5|many|TRBJ2-1
CASRKSGRIRNEQFF
TGTGCCAGCAGAAAGAGCGGGAGGATTCGCAATGAGCAGTTCTTC
>-|TRBV6-2/TRBV6-3|few|TRBJ1-1
CASSYFESEAFF
TGTGCCAGCAGTTACTTCGAGTCTGAAGCTTTCTTT
>-|TRBV7-9|many|TRBJ1-5
CASSLGFVAGTQPQHF
TGTGCCAGCAGCTTAGGGTTTGTGGCGGGGACTCAGCCCCAGCATTTT
>TRBD1|TRBV12-5|-|TRBJ2-7
CASGPDRTYEQYF
TGTGCTAGTGGACCGGACAGGACCTACGAGCAGTACTTC
>-|TRBV20-1|many|TRBJ1-1
CSARGEDTEAFF
TGCAGTGCTAGGGGGGAGGACACTGAAGCTTTCTTT
>-|TRBV7-2|few|TRBJ2-3
CASTQRDEYTDTQYF
TGTGCCAGCACCCAGAGGGATGAATACACAGATACGCAGTATTTT
>-|TRBV6-5|many|TRBJ2-7
CASSYFAGKNYEQYF
TGTGCCAGCAGTTACTTTGCAGGGAAGAACTACGAGCAGTACTTC
>TRBD1|TRBV5-5|many|TRBJ2-5
CASSFDGTAQETQYF
TGTGCCAGCAGCTTTGACGGGACAGCACAAGAGACCCAGTACTTC
>-|TRBV5-1|many|TRBJ2-5
CASSPDQETQYF
TGCGCCAGCAGCCCGGACCAAGAGACCCAGTACTTC
>-|TRBV7-9|few|TRBJ1-2
CASSGGTYGYTF
TGTGCCAGCAGCGGCGGTACCTATGGCTACACCTTC
>-|TRBV5-1|-|TRBJ1-5
CASSLGWGAQPQHF
TGCGCCAGCAGCTTGGGTTGGGGGGCCCAGCCCCAGCATTTT
>-|TRBV3-1|-|TRBJ1-2
CASSPQPGYGYTF
TGTGCCAGCAGCCCTCAACCGGGATATGGCTACACCTTC